Listed below are T cell receptor beta chains from one sample, sequenced in a study of blood T cell repertoires in COVID-19. Data came from immunoSEQ multiplex PCR; TCRdb stores just in-frame clones and leaves some out. The repertoire holds over 200,000 clones, with 80% to 90% as singletons. Sequences were obtained from peripheral blood. The receptors stem from a woman aged 50 to 65 with active or convalescent COVID-19. Both conserved end residues are trimmed from each CDR3. Part of the rows lack a size; the others show once, few, many or a class for expanded clones.

J gene | clone size | V gene | CDR3 length | CDR3 protein
TRBJ1-2 | NA | TRBV28 | 12 | ASSITGRNYGYT
TRBJ1-1 | NA | TRBV2 | 13 | ASIPGAPLGTEAF
TRBJ1-4 | once | TRBV7-6 | 12 | ASSLAGKEEKLF
TRBJ2-5 | NA | TRBV6-2/TRBV6-3 | 13 | ASSGPGRWRVAQY
TRBJ2-2 | NA | TRBV6-4 | 12 | ASSDSGGTGELF
TRBJ2-3 | NA | TRBV3-1/TRBV3-2 | 15 | ASDSSGGTVSTDTQY
TRBJ2-7 | once | TRBV11-2 | 12 | ASSFVEPGREQY
TRBJ1-2 | NA | TRBV2 | 10 | ASTERQPIYT
TRBJ1-1 | once | TRBV7-2 | 12 | ASSLNPGNTEAF
TRBJ1-2 | NA | TRBV11-2 | 13 | ASSSYGTSNYGYT
TRBJ2-4 | NA | TRBV7-2 | 15 | ASSLVGGSLTKNIQY
TRBJ1-5 | NA | TRBV16 | 13 | ASSHWTGSNQPQH
TRBJ1-2 | NA | TRBV7-9 | 12 | ASSTGQGMGGYT
TRBJ2-3 | NA | TRBV19 | 13 | ASRTTAGQLYTQY
TRBJ1-2 | few | TRBV16 | 13 | ASSLTAGLYYGYT
TRBJ2-2 | once | TRBV6-6 | 12 | ASSYEGVAGELF
TRBJ1-2 | NA | TRBV18 | 11 | ASSLREREACT
TRBJ1-2 | NA | TRBV20-1 | 9 | SADSQSGYT
TRBJ2-3 | NA | TRBV5-4 | 15 | ASSGLAGGSSTDTQY
TRBJ2-1 | NA | TRBV20-1 | 9 | SAIGSNEQF
TRBJ2-7 | NA | TRBV5-5 | 13 | ASSTSPGTQYEQY
TRBJ1-1 | NA | TRBV5-1 | 11 | ASSQTGGTEAF
TRBJ1-4 | NA | TRBV5-4 | 14 | ASSLGQGARGEKLF
TRBJ1-3 | NA | TRBV29-1 | 12 | SVYAGTAGNTIY
TRBJ2-1 | NA | TRBV21-1 | 10 | ALSGGAGKQF
TRBJ1-1 | NA | TRBV6-5 | 9 | ASGGEKKAF
TRBJ2-3 | NA | TRBV6-2/TRBV6-3 | 14 | ASSSETGAHTDTQY
TRBJ2-1 | NA | TRBV29-1 | 14 | SVEEDRDSSYNEQF
TRBJ2-4 | once | TRBV10-1 | 17 | ASSESPGLRGSAKNIQY
TRBJ1-2 | NA | TRBV3-1/TRBV3-2 | 12 | ASSSTGGSYGYT
TRBJ1-1 | NA | TRBV3-1/TRBV3-2 | 10 | ASSNTGTEAF
TRBJ2-3 | NA | TRBV4-2 | 14 | ASSSPPGQGTDTQY